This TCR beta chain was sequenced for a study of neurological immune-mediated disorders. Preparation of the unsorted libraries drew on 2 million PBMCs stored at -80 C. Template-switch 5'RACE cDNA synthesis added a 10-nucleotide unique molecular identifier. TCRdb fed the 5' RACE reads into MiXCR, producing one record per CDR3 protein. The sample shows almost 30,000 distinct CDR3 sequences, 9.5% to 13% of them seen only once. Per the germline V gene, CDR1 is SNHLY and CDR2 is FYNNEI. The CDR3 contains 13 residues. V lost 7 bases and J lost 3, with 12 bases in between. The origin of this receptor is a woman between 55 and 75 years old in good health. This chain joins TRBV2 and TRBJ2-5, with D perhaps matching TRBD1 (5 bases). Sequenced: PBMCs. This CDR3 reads CASKGRLEETQYF. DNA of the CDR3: TGTGCCAGCAAGGGGCGGCTAGAAGAGACCCAGTACTTC.